The rows below give T cell receptor beta chains drawn from one sample of a study of CD8+CD57+ T cells in acquired aplastic anemia. MiXCR, run by TCRdb on the reads, gives a single entry per CDR3 protein. The table includes 98,000 or so distinct CDR3 sequences, 40% to 65% detected once. Sequenced input: sorted CD4+, CD8+, or CD8+CD57+ T cells (not recorded which) from PBMCs. The receptors were sampled from a human donor in good health, serving as a control. Each CDR3 is given with its conserved first and last residue. D genes are given only for firm matches. Not every row has a clone size; where given, it reads once, few, many or a size class.

v_call	d_call	clone_size	j_call	cdr3_nt	cdr3_aa
TRBV4-1	TRBD1	many	TRBJ1-2	TGCGCCAGCAGCCAAGAAACAGGGGACTATGGCTACACCTTC	CASSQETGDYGYTF
TRBV7-2	TRBD2	many	TRBJ2-7	TGTGCCAGCAGCATACTAGCGGGGGATAACTCCTACGAGCAGTACTTC	CASSILAGDNSYEQYF
TRBV12-3/TRBV12-4	TRBD1	.	TRBJ2-7	TGTGCCAGCTGCGACAGGGGCTCCTACGAGCAGTACTTC	CASCDRGSYEQYF
TRBV24-1	TRBD1	once	TRBJ1-1	TGTGCCAGCTCACCACTGTTTACCGGGACAGAGAACACTGAAGCTTTCTTT	CASSPLFTGTENTEAFF
TRBV2	.	.	TRBJ2-2	TGTGCCAGCAGTGACAGTTATACGGGACTTGTGAACACCGGGGAGCTGTTTTTT	CASSDSYTGLVNTGELFF
TRBV27	.	many	TRBJ1-5	TGTGCCAGCAGTTTAGGGCAGAATCAGCCCCAGCATTTT	CASSLGQNQPQHF
TRBV29-1	.	.	TRBJ1-1	TGCAGCGTTGAAGGGAGTAGTACTGAAGCTTTCTTT	CSVEGSSTEAFF
TRBV20-1	.	.	TRBJ2-5	TGCAGTGCTCCCGTGACTAGTTCGAAGACCCAGTACTTC	CSAPVTSSKTQYF
TRBV20-1	TRBD2	.	TRBJ2-1	TGCAGTGCCACCCAGGGACTAGCGGGACCATTGGGGCACAATGAGCAGTTCTTC	CSATQGLAGPLGHNEQFF
TRBV2	.	.	TRBJ2-7	TGTGCCAGCAGTGCGACGACAGGCTCCTACGAGCAGTACTTC	CASSATTGSYEQYF
TRBV25-1	.	few	TRBJ2-5	TGTGCCAGCGAAGACGGGCAGGTGGGCGTACGGGAGACCCAGTACTTC	CASEDGQVGVRETQYF
TRBV30	.	.	TRBJ1-2	TGTGCCTGGAGTGAGGAGAACTATGGCTACACCTTC	CAWSEENYGYTF
TRBV4-3	.	.	TRBJ1-6	TGCGCCAGCAGCCGCGAGGGGGTTAATAATTCACCCCTCCACTTT	CASSREGVNNSPLHF
TRBV7-8	.	many	TRBJ2-7	TGTGCCAGCAGCTTAGTAACCTTCGACGAGCAGTACTTC	CASSLVTFDEQYF
TRBV5-1	.	many	TRBJ1-1	TGCGCCAGCAGCTCCACAGGGACCATGAACACTGAAGCTTTCTTT	CASSSTGTMNTEAFF
TRBV7-7	.	once	TRBJ2-1	TGTGCCAGCAGCTTAGACAGCCACAATGAGCAGTTCTTC	CASSLDSHNEQFF
TRBV12-3/TRBV12-4	.	many	TRBJ2-7	TGTGCCAGCAGTTCCGCGGTAAGCTACGAGCAGTACTTC	CASSSAVSYEQYF
TRBV7-8	.	.	TRBJ2-7	TGTGCCAGCAGCTTAGGGCTAAAGACCTACGAGCAGTACTTC	CASSLGLKTYEQYF
TRBV4-3	.	many	TRBJ2-1	TGCGCCAGCAGCCAAGATCGTACCTATGAGCAGTTCTTC	CASSQDRTYEQFF
TRBV20-1	TRBD2	.	TRBJ2-3	TGCAATGCTAGAGCCTTGACTAGCGCAACCACAGATACGCAGTATTTT	CNARALTSATTDTQYF
TRBV12-3/TRBV12-4	TRBD1	.	TRBJ2-7	TGTGCCAGCAGTTCGGGACAGAAGATTCCCTACGAGCAGTACTTC	CASSSGQKIPYEQYF
TRBV29-1	TRBD1	.	TRBJ1-1	TGCAGCGTTGTGGGACAGGGGGTTACTGAAGCTTTCTTT	CSVVGQGVTEAFF
TRBV10-1	.	.	TRBJ2-7	TGCGCCAGCAGTGAGTTCCCCAGGCAAAATAGGTACGAGCAGTACTTC	CASSEFPRQNRYEQYF
TRBV11-1	TRBD2	.	TRBJ2-1	TGTGCCAGCAGCGATAGCTTTCCAGCGGGAGGCTACAATGAGCAGTTCTTC	CASSDSFPAGGYNEQFF
TRBV20-1	TRBD1	.	TRBJ1-2	TGCAGTGGCACAGGGGGCGACTATGGCTACACCTTC	CSGTGGDYGYTF
TRBV7-3	.	once	TRBJ2-1	TGTGCCAGCAGCTTACAGCGCGACAATGAGCAGTTCTTC	CASSLQRDNEQFF
TRBV5-4	.	many	TRBJ1-1	TGTGCCAGCACACCTCGCACAGACATGAACACTGAAGCTTTCTTT	CASTPRTDMNTEAFF
TRBV4-1	.	.	TRBJ1-3	TGCGCCAGCAGCCTCATGCGGCTTGGAAACACCATATATTTT	CASSLMRLGNTIYF
TRBV24-1	.	few	TRBJ1-2	TGTGCCACCAGTGATTCGAGCTATGGCTACACCTTC	CATSDSSYGYTF
TRBV7-2	.	.	TRBJ2-2	TGTGCCAGCAGCCGACGCCGGGACTACACCGGGGAGCTGTTTTTT	CASSRRRDYTGELFF
TRBV25-1	.	.	TRBJ2-7	TGTGCCAGCAGTGGGGGGGCCGAGGGATTCTACGAGCAGTACTTC	CASSGGAEGFYEQYF
TRBV11-1	.	.	TRBJ2-3	TGTGCCAGCACCCGGTGGGCTTCTAGCACAGATACGCAGTATTTT	CASTRWASSTDTQYF
TRBV29-1	.	.	TRBJ1-1	TGCAGCGTTCCTGGGGCGGGGGGCAATACTGAAGCTTTCTTT	CSVPGAGGNTEAFF
TRBV7-8	.	few	TRBJ2-7	TGTGCCAGCAGCAACAGACAGAACTACGAGCAGTACTTC	CASSNRQNYEQYF
TRBV5-1	.	many	TRBJ1-1	TGCGCCAGCAGCTTGGTGGTGACAGGAGCGAACACTGAAGCTTTCTTT	CASSLVVTGANTEAFF
TRBV2	.	.	TRBJ2-3	TGTGCCAGCAGTGGGGTGGGGGGTTACGCAGATACGCAGTATTTT	CASSGVGGYADTQYF
TRBV30	TRBD1	many	TRBJ2-1	TGTGCCTGGCAGACAACGACAGGGTTCAATGAGCAGTTCTTC	CAWQTTTGFNEQFF
TRBV6-5	.	.	TRBJ2-7	TGTGCCAGCAGTTACGGCTCGGGAACCTACGAGCAGTACTTC	CASSYGSGTYEQYF
TRBV20-1	.	.	TRBJ2-5	TGCAGTGCTTCCGAGCGGGACAGTCACGAGACCCAGTACTTC	CSASERDSHETQYF
TRBV2	TRBD1	.	TRBJ1-2	TGTGCCAGCAGGTATTCCGGGACAGGGGTCGGCTACACCTTC	CASRYSGTGVGYTF
TRBV15	.	many	TRBJ2-1	TGTGCCACCAGCAGAGACCCCTCGTCCTACAATGAGCAGTTCTTC	CATSRDPSSYNEQFF
TRBV5-1	.	many	TRBJ1-1	TGCGCCAGCAGCTTGGCCGGAGGGAGGTACACTGAAGCTTTCTTT	CASSLAGGRYTEAFF
TRBV3-1	.	.	TRBJ1-2	TGTGCCAGCAGCCAAGAAGGGGCGGGCCTTAACTATGGCTACACCTTC	CASSQEGAGLNYGYTF
TRBV30	.	many	TRBJ2-7	TGTGCCTGGAGTCCCTATACCTACGAGCAGTACTTC	CAWSPYTYEQYF
TRBV19	.	.	TRBJ1-1	TGTGCCAGTAGTATAGGGGGGCAGCTGATGAACACTGAAGCTTTCTTT	CASSIGGQLMNTEAFF
TRBV6-5	.	many	TRBJ2-1	TGTGCCAGCACCCTCTTAGGGGGTTTACACAATGAGCAGTTCTTC	CASTLLGGLHNEQFF
TRBV24-1	TRBD1	many	TRBJ2-1	TGTGCCACCAGTGATTACAGGGGGCATAATGAGCAGTTCTTC	CATSDYRGHNEQFF
TRBV11-1	.	few	TRBJ2-3	TGTGCCAGCAGCCTAGGGCAGGGGTCAGCAGATACGCAGTATTTT	CASSLGQGSADTQYF